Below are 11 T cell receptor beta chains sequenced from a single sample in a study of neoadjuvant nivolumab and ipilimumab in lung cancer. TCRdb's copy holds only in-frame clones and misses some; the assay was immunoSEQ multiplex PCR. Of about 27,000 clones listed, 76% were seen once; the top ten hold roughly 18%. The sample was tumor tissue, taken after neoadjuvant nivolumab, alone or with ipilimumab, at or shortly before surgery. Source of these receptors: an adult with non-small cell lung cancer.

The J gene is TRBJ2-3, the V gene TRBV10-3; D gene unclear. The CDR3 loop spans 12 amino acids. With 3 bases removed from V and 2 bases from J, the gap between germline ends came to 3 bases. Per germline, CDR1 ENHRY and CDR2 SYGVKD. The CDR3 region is CAISEHTDTQYF. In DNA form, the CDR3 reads TGTGCCATCAGTGAACACACAGATACGCAGTATTTT.

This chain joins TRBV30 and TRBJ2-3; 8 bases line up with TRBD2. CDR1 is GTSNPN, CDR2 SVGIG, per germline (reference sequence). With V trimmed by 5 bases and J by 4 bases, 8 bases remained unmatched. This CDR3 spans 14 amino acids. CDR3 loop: CAWRSGGRADTQYF. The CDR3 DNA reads TGTGCCTGGCGTTCGGGGGGGCGGGCAGATACGCAGTATTTT.

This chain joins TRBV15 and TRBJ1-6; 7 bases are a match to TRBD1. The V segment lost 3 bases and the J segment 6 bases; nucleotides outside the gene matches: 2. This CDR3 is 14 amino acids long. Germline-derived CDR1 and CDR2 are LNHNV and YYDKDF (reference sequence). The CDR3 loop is CATSRRDSNSPLHF. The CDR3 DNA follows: TGTGCCACCAGCAGGCGGGACAGTAATTCACCCCTCCACTTT.

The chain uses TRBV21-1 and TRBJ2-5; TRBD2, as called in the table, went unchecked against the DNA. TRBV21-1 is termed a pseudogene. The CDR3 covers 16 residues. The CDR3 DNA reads TGTGCCAGCAGCAAAGCCGGACTAGCGGGGGGCGAGACCCAGTACTTC. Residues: CASSKAGLAGGETQYF.

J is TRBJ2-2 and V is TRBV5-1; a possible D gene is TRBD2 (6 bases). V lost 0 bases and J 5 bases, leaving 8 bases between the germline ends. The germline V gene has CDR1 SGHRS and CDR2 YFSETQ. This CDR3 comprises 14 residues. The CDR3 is CASSLAAGTGELFF. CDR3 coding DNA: TGCGCCAGCAGCTTGGCGGCGGGGACCGGGGAGCTGTTTTTT.

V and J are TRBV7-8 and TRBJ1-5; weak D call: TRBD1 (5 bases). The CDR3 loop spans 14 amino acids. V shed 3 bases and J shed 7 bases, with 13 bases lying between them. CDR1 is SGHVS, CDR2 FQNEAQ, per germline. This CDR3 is CASSLGTTDQPQHF. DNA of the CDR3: TGTGCCAGCAGCTTGGGGACGACGGACCAGCCCCAGCATTTT.

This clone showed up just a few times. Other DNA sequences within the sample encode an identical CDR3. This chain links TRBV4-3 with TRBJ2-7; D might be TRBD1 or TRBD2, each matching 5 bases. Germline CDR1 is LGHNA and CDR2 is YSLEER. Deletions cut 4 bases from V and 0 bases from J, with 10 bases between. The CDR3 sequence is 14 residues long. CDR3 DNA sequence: TGCGCCAGCAGCCCCGGGACGGGCTCCTACGAGCAGTACTTC. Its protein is CASSPGTGSYEQYF.

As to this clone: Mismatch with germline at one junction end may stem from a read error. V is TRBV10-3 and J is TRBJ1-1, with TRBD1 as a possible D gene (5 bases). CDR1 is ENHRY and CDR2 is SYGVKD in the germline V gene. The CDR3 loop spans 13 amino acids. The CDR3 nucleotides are TGTGCCAGCAGTATCCAGGGGAACACTGAAGCTTTCTTT. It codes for CASSIQGNTEAFF.

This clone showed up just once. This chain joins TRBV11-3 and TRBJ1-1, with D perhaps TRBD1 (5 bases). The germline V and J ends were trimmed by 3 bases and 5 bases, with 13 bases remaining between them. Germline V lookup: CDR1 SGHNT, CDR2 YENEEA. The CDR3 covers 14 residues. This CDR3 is CASSFQGFPTEAFF. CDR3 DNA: TGTGCCAGCAGCTTTCAGGGATTCCCGACTGAAGCTTTCTTT.

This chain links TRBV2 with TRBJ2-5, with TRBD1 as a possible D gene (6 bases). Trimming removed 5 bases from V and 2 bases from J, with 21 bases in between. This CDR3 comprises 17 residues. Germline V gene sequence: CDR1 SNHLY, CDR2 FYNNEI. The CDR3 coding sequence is TGTGCCAGCAGTCCAGGGGTCCGGGCGGTCGGGCAAGAGACCCAGTACTTC. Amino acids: CASSPGVRAVGQETQYF.

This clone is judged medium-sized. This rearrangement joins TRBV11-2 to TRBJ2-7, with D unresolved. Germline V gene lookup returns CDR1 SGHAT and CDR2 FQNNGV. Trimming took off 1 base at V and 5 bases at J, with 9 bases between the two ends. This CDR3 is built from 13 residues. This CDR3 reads CASSLGSGDEQYF. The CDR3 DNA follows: TGTGCCAGCAGCTTAGGAAGTGGGGACGAGCAGTACTTC.